Included here is one T cell receptor (beta chain) sequence, with context. The data were taken from a study of blood T cell repertoires in COVID-19. About the research overall: Whether acute or convalescent, the COVID-19 samples came from the United States, Italy and Spain.

Generated by immunoSEQ multiplex PCR, the TCRdb table keeps only in-frame clones and is missing some. Of some 120,000 clones listed, around 86% are singletons. CDR3 length equals 15 residues. The ends lost 7 bases at V and 4 bases at J; junction bases unmatched: 10. The germline V gene encodes CDR1 SGHRS and CDR2 YFSETQ. The genes are TRBV5-1 and TRBJ2-5, with 10 bases lining up with TRBD2. Source material: peripheral blood. The source is a man in his 70s with acute or convalescent COVID-19. The CDR3 is CASRLATSGLETQYF. The CDR3 DNA reads TGCGCCAGCCGACTGGCGACTAGCGGGTTAGAGACCCAGTACTTC.